This entry concerns a single T cell receptor (beta chain). The data were obtained in a study of blood T cell repertoires in COVID-19. Study-level information: The study drew acute and convalescent COVID-19 samples from the United States, Italy and Spain.

The CDR3 totals 12 residues. V shed 4 bases and J shed 2 bases, with 9 bases lying between them. The germline gives CDR1 SQVTM, CDR2 ANQGSEA. Repertoires were generated with immunoSEQ multiplex PCR, while TCRdb's copy carries only in-frame clones and drops some. The sample has fewer than 350,000 clones; 86% are singletons. This clonotype originated in a woman aged 30 to 39 with COVID-19, enrolled during active disease. V gene TRBV29-1 combines with J gene TRBJ2-7, with D perhaps TRBD1 (6 bases). The sample comprised peripheral blood. CDR3 sequence: CSVVGDTYEQYF. CDR3 sequence (DNA): TGCAGCGTTGTGGGGGACACCTACGAGCAGTACTTC.